These T cell receptor beta chains were read from a single sample in a study of blood T cell repertoires in COVID-19. Generated by immunoSEQ multiplex PCR, the TCRdb table keeps only in-frame clones and is missing some. Counted here are fewer than 70,000 clones, 75% to 90% occurring once; the ten biggest clones make up more than 15%. Material for sequencing was peripheral blood. The receptor set was obtained from a middle-aged man with COVID-19, enrolled during active disease. Both conserved end residues are part of each CDR3. A D gene is named only where the DNA matches it firmly.

cdr3_aa	v_call	j_call	d_call
CATKTGDSSYNEQFF	TRBV6-6	TRBJ2-1	TRBD1
CASSSGQGTGELFF	TRBV5-4	TRBJ2-2	TRBD1
CASSLAAIPSPLHF	TRBV7-9	TRBJ1-6	.
CASAGTSGGQETQYF	TRBV19	TRBJ2-5	TRBD2
CASSDLGQGNSPLHF	TRBV25-1	TRBJ1-6	TRBD1
CASSYSTVGGADGYTF	TRBV6-2/TRBV6-3	TRBJ1-2	TRBD1
CASSASGGGDEQFF	TRBV11-3	TRBJ2-1	TRBD2
CASSLQGLGYEQYF	TRBV5-1	TRBJ2-7	TRBD1
CASSRSGGGDTGELFF	TRBV7-3	TRBJ2-2	TRBD2
CAGKQGTAAGTGELFF	TRBV21-1	TRBJ2-2	.
CASSQRQGLNTEAFF	TRBV4-1	TRBJ1-1	TRBD1
CSVAGSGGSPLHF	TRBV29-1	TRBJ1-6	.
CASSQYSGGAESASSYEQYF	TRBV3-1/TRBV3-2	TRBJ2-7	TRBD2
CASGGGTGAYEQYF	TRBV12-5	TRBJ2-7	.
CASSPGQATTDEKLFF	TRBV5-1	TRBJ1-4	TRBD1
CASSPRGAKNIQYF	TRBV18	TRBJ2-4	TRBD2
CASSVATPTGTGRTDTQYF	TRBV9	TRBJ2-3	TRBD1
CASSRTMRADTQYF	TRBV5-6	TRBJ2-3	.
CASSEAGLGQETQYF	TRBV10-2	TRBJ2-5	.
CASTPRAGTEAFF	TRBV19	TRBJ1-1	.
CASSRGVDQPQHF	TRBV18	TRBJ1-5	.
CASRETSGDNEQFF	TRBV2	TRBJ2-1	TRBD2
CASSPKLAGGQSEQFF	TRBV6-6	TRBJ2-1	TRBD2
CASSDDRLGYTF	TRBV28	TRBJ1-2	.
CASSQEYVGAETQYF	TRBV3-1/TRBV3-2	TRBJ2-5	.
CASSLNGYGNTIYF	TRBV27	TRBJ1-3	.
CASSPPGQGATGANVLTF	TRBV5-4	TRBJ2-6	TRBD1
CASSRDTEPQHF	TRBV6-6	TRBJ1-5	.
CASSASVRGDTEAFF	TRBV2	TRBJ1-1	.
CASSLQGANGYTF	TRBV4-1	TRBJ1-2	TRBD1
CASRQIPGQEVYGYTF	TRBV5-1	TRBJ1-2	TRBD1
CASSTPSQGASSPLHF	TRBV28	TRBJ1-6	TRBD1
CASSWEGQNTGELFF	TRBV5-1	TRBJ2-2	.
CSGLDGGEGYTF	TRBV29-1	TRBJ1-2	.
CASRGQGAETQYF	TRBV5-4	TRBJ2-5	TRBD1
CASSTLAVGETQYF	TRBV5-1	TRBJ2-5	.
CASSVGTGEFGQPQHF	TRBV9	TRBJ1-5	TRBD1
CASSIAGGGETQYF	TRBV19	TRBJ2-5	TRBD1
CASSPRGGPSGTEAFF	TRBV9	TRBJ1-1	.
CASSMWTPRSDNEQFF	TRBV19	TRBJ2-1	.
CASSYYSGGPSTYEQYF	TRBV5-6	TRBJ2-7	TRBD2
CASSVTPGQGNSPLHF	TRBV19	TRBJ1-6	TRBD1
CASSHNPPGGAFF	TRBV3-1/TRBV3-2	TRBJ1-1	.
CASSKDRARYTF	TRBV10-2	TRBJ1-2	TRBD1
CASSLDSGTLWETQYF	TRBV5-1	TRBJ2-5	.
CASSDPGLGFFEQYF	TRBV6-1	TRBJ2-7	TRBD2
CASSLYQGSWGTDTQYF	TRBV28	TRBJ2-3	.
CASSLRGGTEAFF	TRBV6-5	TRBJ1-1	.
CASSPRVNPYNEQFF	TRBV19	TRBJ2-1	.
CASSGALGTEAFF	TRBV9	TRBJ1-1	.
CASSPGGGGYTF	TRBV7-8	TRBJ1-2	.
CASSPNLGGEQYF	TRBV7-9	TRBJ2-7	.
CASSGDRGYNSPLHF	TRBV5-1	TRBJ1-6	TRBD1
CASSQAGRADTQYF	TRBV3-1/TRBV3-2	TRBJ2-3	TRBD2